This is a list of T cell receptor beta chains from one sample in a study of blood T cell repertoires in COVID-19. Here immunoSEQ multiplex PCR was the method, and the copy in TCRdb shows in-frame clones only, minus some. The top ten hold roughly 6.9% of the sample, which has approximately 200,000 clones, roughly four fifths seen once. Sequencing used PBMCs or T cells enriched from blood (not recorded which). The source is a man between 35 and 55 years old who had recovered from COVID-19. CDR3s include the opening cysteine and the closing phenylalanine or tryptophan. The D gene is left open where the match is weak. Size values are once, few and many counts, or a class for expanded clones, and some rows have none.

d_call	clone_size	v_call	j_call	cdr3_nt	cdr3_aa
TRBD1	.	TRBV6-2/TRBV6-3	TRBJ2-6	TGTGCCAGCAGTTACTCGACAGGGGCTGGGGCCAACGTCCTGACTTTC	CASSYSTGAGANVLTF
.	.	TRBV13	TRBJ1-2	TGTGCCAGCAGTACTCAGGGAAGGGATGGCTACACCTTC	CASSTQGRDGYTF
TRBD1	.	TRBV29-1	TRBJ1-1	TGCAGCGCTAGGGACAGGGGGCGAACTGAAGCTTTCTTT	CSARDRGRTEAFF
TRBD1	.	TRBV2	TRBJ1-6	TGTGCCAGCAGTGACCTGACAGGGCCGGGTAATTCACCCCTCCACTTT	CASSDLTGPGNSPLHF
.	once	TRBV6-5	TRBJ1-1	TGTGCCAGCAGGTATACAGGAGAAGCTTTCTTT	CASRYTGEAFF
.	few	TRBV3-1/TRBV3-2	TRBJ1-6	TGTGCCAGCAGCGACTCAGGGAATTCACCCCTCCACTTT	CASSDSGNSPLHF
.	.	TRBV5-1	TRBJ1-4	TGCGCCAGCACAGAGATGGGAGGGAATAATGAAAAACTGTTTTTT	CASTEMGGNNEKLFF
TRBD1	.	TRBV2	TRBJ1-1	TGTGCCAGCAGTGCCCCAGGGGGATGGTTCCCTGAAGCTTTCTTT	CASSAPGGWFPEAFF
.	.	TRBV4-1	TRBJ1-4	TGCGCCAGCAGCCGGGCAGGCAGTAATGAAAAACTGTTTTTT	CASSRAGSNEKLFF
.	.	TRBV27	TRBJ1-1	TGTGCCAGCAGTTTAGCAGGGCACACTGAAGCTTTCTTT	CASSLAGHTEAFF
.	.	TRBV9	TRBJ2-2	TGTGCCAGCAGCGTCATGGGAGGGGGTAACACCGGGGAGCTGTTTTTT	CASSVMGGGNTGELFF
.	.	TRBV11-2	TRBJ2-5	TGTGCCAGCAGCTTAGATCGTCAGGGAGGTACCCAGTACTTC	CASSLDRQGGTQYF
TRBD2	once	TRBV10-2	TRBJ2-5	TGCGCCAGCAGGTTGACTAGCGGGGGGGCCTCTGCGGAGACCCAGTACTTC	CASRLTSGGASAETQYF
TRBD1	.	TRBV27	TRBJ1-5	TGTGCCAGCAGTGACAGGGTGAATCAGCCCCAGCATTTT	CASSDRVNQPQHF
.	.	TRBV5-1	TRBJ1-2	TGCGCCAGCAGCTTGGACGCATCCCCAGGGTATGGCTACACCTTC	CASSLDASPGYGYTF
TRBD2	.	TRBV5-8	TRBJ2-5	TGTGCCAGCAGCCGGGGACTACAAGAGACCCAGTACTTC	CASSRGLQETQYF
.	.	TRBV6-2/TRBV6-3	TRBJ1-3	TGTGCCAGCAGTTCCACCAGACTTTGGAGAAACACCATATATTTT	CASSSTRLWRNTIYF
.	.	TRBV6-5	TRBJ2-7	TGTGCCAGCAGTTACTCTCGGACAAGGACCTCCTACGAGCAGTACTTC	CASSYSRTRTSYEQYF
TRBD2	.	TRBV7-3	TRBJ2-1	TGTGCCAGCAGCCCCTCCCCGTCTAGCGGGGGAGATCTGTTCTTC	CASSPSPSSGGDLFF
.	.	TRBV30	TRBJ1-2	TGTGCCTGGAGTTACCAACAGGGAATTGATGGCTACACCTTC	CAWSYQQGIDGYTF
TRBD1	.	TRBV7-2	TRBJ2-2	TGTGCCAGCAGCTTCCGGGACAGGGAAAGCACCGGGGAGCTGTTTTTT	CASSFRDRESTGELFF
TRBD2	.	TRBV7-9	TRBJ2-6	TGTGCCAGCAGCTTAGGGACTAGATCTGGGGCCAACGTCCTGACTTTC	CASSLGTRSGANVLTF
.	.	TRBV11-2	TRBJ2-5	TGTGCCAGCAGCTCCCACTTACAAGAGACCCAGTACTTC	CASSSHLQETQYF
.	.	TRBV10-3	TRBJ2-7	TGTGCCAGCCACAGGGATCCCCTCTACGAGCAGTACTTC	CASHRDPLYEQYF
.	.	TRBV25-1	TRBJ1-6	TGTGCCAGCAGTGAATATTCAGGGTGGTCCTATAATTCACCCCTCCACTTT	CASSEYSGWSYNSPLHF
.	.	TRBV9	TRBJ1-5	TGTGCCAGCAGCGTAGGTGGAACCGGGCAGCCCCAGCATTTT	CASSVGGTGQPQHF
.	.	TRBV7-3	TRBJ1-5	TGTGCCAGCAGCTTAGGTACAGGGCCCCAGCATTTT	CASSLGTGPQHF
TRBD1	.	TRBV24-1	TRBJ1-1	TGTGCCACCAGTGATTCTAGACTAGACAGGGACACTGAAGCTTTCTTT	CATSDSRLDRDTEAFF
.	.	TRBV2	TRBJ1-1	TGTGCCAGCAGTGTCAGGGGGAACACTGAAGCTTTCTTT	CASSVRGNTEAFF
.	.	TRBV27	TRBJ1-1	TGTGCCAGCAGTTCAACAGTGAACACTGAAGCTTTCTTT	CASSSTVNTEAFF
.	.	TRBV4-1	TRBJ2-2	TGCGCCAGCAGGGGGTGGATGGGAGAGGGCACCGGGGAGCTGTTTTTT	CASRGWMGEGTGELFF
TRBD1	.	TRBV6-2/TRBV6-3	TRBJ1-5	TGTGCCAGCAGTCCCGGACAGGGGGTTTATCAGCCCCAGCATTTT	CASSPGQGVYQPQHF
.	once	TRBV2	TRBJ1-1	TGTGCCAGCAGAGCTACAGGGCGCGGGGGCACTGAAGCTTTCTTT	CASRATGRGGTEAFF
TRBD2	.	TRBV7-9	TRBJ2-1	TGTGCCAGCAGCCCGGCGGGACTAGCGGGGGTAGGAGAGCAGTTCTTC	CASSPAGLAGVGEQFF
.	once	TRBV28	TRBJ1-5	TGTGCCAGCAGTTTATTGTCAGGGGCCTGGCAGCCCCAGCATTTT	CASSLLSGAWQPQHF
.	.	TRBV6-6	TRBJ1-1	TGTGCCAGCAGTTCAGGGTTCGGGACTGAAGCTTTCTTT	CASSSGFGTEAFF
TRBD1	.	TRBV19	TRBJ1-2	TGTGCCAGTTTGTCGGACAGGGATAACTATGGCTACACCTTC	CASLSDRDNYGYTF
TRBD1	once	TRBV30	TRBJ1-1	TGTGCCTGGAGTGCCGACAGGGTGAACACTGAAGCTTTCTTT	CAWSADRVNTEAFF
.	.	TRBV7-2	TRBJ2-5	TGTGCCAGCAGCTTGGACAGCCTCAAGTACCAAGAGACCCAGTACTTC	CASSLDSLKYQETQYF
TRBD1	.	TRBV19	TRBJ2-3	TGTGCCAGTAGTAACCCCGCAGGGGGCGGCACAGATACGCAGTATTTT	CASSNPAGGGTDTQYF